What follows are 9 T cell receptor beta chains derived from one specimen sequenced in a study of CXCR3-negative and CXCR3-positive naive CD8 T cells. Through 5' RACE with UMI labels, the TRB cDNA libraries were prepared. Following a re-call of the 5' RACE reads, TCRdb has one entry per CDR3 protein and lacks DNA. This table holds several thousand distinct CDR3 sequences. Specimen: naive CXCR3- CD8+ T cells from blood. Indicated subset: CD45RO-CCR7+CD27+CD95- naive CD8+ T cells lacking CXCR3 (TNR3-). All receptors derive from a human donor in good health. Some clones in this sample may be carry-over from other donors' samples.

V usage is TRBV18 and J usage is TRBJ2-1; the D call of TRBD1 rests on TCRdb alone, since no DNA is present to check it. Germline values: CDR1 KGHSH, CDR2 LQKENI. The CDR3 has 16 residues. CDR3 region: CASSPSTGVSYNEQFF.

V usage is TRBV29-1 and J usage is TRBJ2-1. The CDR3 length is 12 residues. Germline V lookup: CDR1 SQVTM, CDR2 ANQGSEA. The CDR3 spells CSVGDSYNEQFF.

The V call is TRBV7-6, the J call TRBJ2-7. The length of the CDR3 is 15 residues. CDR1 SGHVS and CDR2 FNYEAQ come from the germline V gene. This CDR3 is CASSLAGHPSYEQYF.

This chain links TRBV3-1 with TRBJ2-7; TCRdb indicates TRBD1, and absent DNA this call remains unverified. The V gene's germline CDR1 is LGHDT and CDR2 YNNKEL (reference sequence). The CDR3 spans 15 residues. CDR3 protein: CASSQEGTRDYEQYF.

Judged by frequency, this clonotype is medium-sized. V is TRBV5-1 and J is TRBJ1-5. Looked up from germline, CDR1 is SGHRS and CDR2 is YFSETQ. The CDR3 contains 14 residues. The CDR3 loop is CASSLGDGSQPQHF.

The chain has TRBV29-1 and TRBJ1-1; without DNA, the TCRdb call of TRBD1 cannot be checked. The CDR3 contains 12 residues. Germline CDR1 SQVTM, CDR2 ANQGSEA. The CDR3 loop is CTTVRGRGEAFF.

This chain connects TRBV29-1 to TRBJ2-7; the D gene TCRdb calls, TRBD1, cannot be checked with no DNA. This CDR3 contains 14 residues. CDR1 is SQVTM and CDR2 is ANQGSEA in the germline V gene. The CDR3 region is CSVAGLADAYEQYF.

This rearrangement joins TRBV6-6 to TRBJ2-7. The germline CDR1 and CDR2 sequences are MNHNY and SVGAGI (reference sequence). The CDR3 consists of 11 residues. The CDR3 spells CASSPGFKQYF.

This clonotype is medium-sized by frequency. The V call is TRBV12-3 or TRBV12-4, the J call TRBJ1-1; TCRdb's assignment of TRBD1 cannot be checked, as there is no DNA. The CDR3 is 16 residues long. CDR3: CASTPRDRGALTEAFF.